This T cell receptor (beta chain) is drawn from a study of tumor-infiltrating lymphocytes in oesophageal squamous cell carcinoma. TCRdb fed the PCR reads into MiXCR, producing one record per CDR3 protein. Altogether fewer than 20,000 distinct CDR3 sequences are present, about 46% being singletons, with the ten largest covering 35% to 45%. CDR1 is SGHTA and CDR2 is FQGNSA in the germline V gene. Trimming took 1 base from V and 4 from J; bases not matched to a gene: 7. The CDR3 length is 15 residues. This receptor was identified in a female donor with esophageal squamous cell carcinoma. The specimen sequenced was normal esophageal tissue next to the tumor. This rearrangement joins TRBV7-2 to TRBJ2-7; TRBD1 aligns across 7 bases. CDR3 coding DNA: TGTGCCAGCAGCTTAGGGGGGACAGCCGGTTACGAGCAGTACTTC. This translates into CASSLGGTAGYEQYF.